This TCR beta chain stems from a study of cytomegalovirus exposure and HLA in healthy donors. The wider study: Prior work identified more than 90 million unique TCR beta sequences in around 170 million T cells.

With 60 Vbeta and 13 Jbeta primers, the PCR was carried out. This table comes from immunoSEQ multiplex PCR, and its TCRdb copy is limited to in-frame clones, with some not included. The table for this sample gives 150,000 to 200,000 clones. With regard to this clone: What it binds is not known.

The CDR3 spans 14 residues. The V end lost 6 bases, the J end lost 4 bases, and 15 bases lay between the germline ends. Germline values: CDR1 SGHAT, CDR2 FQNNGV. Study-wide findings and caveats: One variant, a missense change in DCLRE1C, was linked in a later analysis to TCR beta V- and J-gene trimming. According to reports, the classifier identified cytomegalovirus status with high specificity and sensitivity.

The chain carries TRBV11-2 and TRBJ1-1; the D gene is possibly TRBD1 (5 bases). Sequencing was performed on PBMCs. The source of this sequence is a woman aged 55 to 70 in good health and CMV-seronegative. CDR3 sequence reads: CASSLTTGTTEAFF. The CDR3 region has the DNA TGTGCCAGCAGTCTTACCACAGGCACCACTGAAGCTTTCTTT. Using reference TRBV11-2 and TRBJ1-1 for the parts outside the CDR3, the full variable domain is EAGVAQSPRYKIIEKRQSVAFWCNPISGHATLYWYQQILGQGPKLLIQFQNNGVVDDSQLPKDRFSAERLKGVDSTLKIQPAKLEDSAVYLCASSLTTGTTEAFFGQGTRLTVV.